Listed below are T cell receptor beta chains from one sample, sequenced in a study of CD8+CD57+ T cells in acquired aplastic anemia. From the reads, TCRdb called clonotypes with MiXCR, one entry per CDR3 protein. The table lists roughly 150,000 distinct CDR3 sequences, under 55% of them singletons. Material for sequencing was sorted CD4+, CD8+, or CD8+CD57+ T cells (not recorded which) from PBMCs. These receptors were collected from a human donor with aplastic anemia. The CDR3 runs from the conserved cysteine through the conserved F or W. D genes are given only for firm matches. The size entry is marked missing in some rows and otherwise reads once, few, many or a size class.

many	TRBD2	TRBV9	TRBJ2-1	TGTGCCAGCAGCGGAGCGGCGGGGGGCCTCAATGAGCAGTTCTTC	CASSGAAGGLNEQFF
-	-	TRBV7-9	TRBJ2-5	TGTGCCAGCAGCTTAACCGGAAGTCAGGGGGGTGAGACCCAGTACTTC	CASSLTGSQGGETQYF
few	-	TRBV7-7	TRBJ2-1	TGTGCTAGCAGCTTAGGACTGGACTCCTACAATGAGCAGTTCTTC	CASSLGLDSYNEQFF
few	-	TRBV19	TRBJ1-1	TGTGCCAGTAGGAGACAGGAGAACACTGAAGCTTTCTTT	CASRRQENTEAFF
-	TRBD1	TRBV7-6	TRBJ2-7	TGTGCCAGCAGCCACGGGACAGTTTCCTACGAGCCGCACTTC	CASSHGTVSYEPHF
many	-	TRBV7-2	TRBJ2-1	TGTGCCAGCAGTCGCGATTTCGAGCAGTTCTTC	CASSRDFEQFF
-	-	TRBV7-9	TRBJ1-3	TGTGCCAGCAGCTTAGGGACGCGAAACACCATATATTTT	CASSLGTRNTIYF
many	-	TRBV5-6	TRBJ2-3	TGTGCCAGCAGCTTGGAAGGGCCTGGAGATACGCAGTATTTT	CASSLEGPGDTQYF
-	-	TRBV28	TRBJ1-5	TGTGCCAGCACCCCCTCAGGGATCAATCAGCCCCAGCATTTT	CASTPSGINQPQHF
once	-	TRBV24-1	TRBJ1-5	TGTGCCAGCATATTTCCAGATACGCAGCATTTT	CASIFPDTQHF
-	TRBD2	TRBV7-9	TRBJ2-7	TGTGCCAGCAGCCAAGGACTAGCGGCAAGCTCCTACGAGCAGTACTTC	CASSQGLAASSYEQYF
-	TRBD1	TRBV2	TRBJ2-3	TGTGCCAGCAGTGCAGGGGGCGCGGTGGGAGGTAGCACAGATACGCAGTATTTT	CASSAGGAVGGSTDTQYF
-	TRBD1	TRBV19	TRBJ2-2	TGTGCCAGTAGGCCTCCGGGACAGGGGAACACCGGGGAGCTGTTTTTT	CASRPPGQGNTGELFF
-	-	TRBV11-3	TRBJ1-1	TGTGCCAGCAGCTCCGACAGGTCCACTGAAGCTTTCTTT	CASSSDRSTEAFF
many	-	TRBV2	TRBJ1-2	TGTGCCAGCACCGCTTACTTGGGGGACGTGGGCGGCTACACCTTC	CASTAYLGDVGGYTF
few	-	TRBV7-7	TRBJ2-6	TGTGCTAGCAGGCGGGCAGGGGCCAACGTCCTGACTTTC	CASRRAGANVLTF
many	TRBD2	TRBV28	TRBJ2-7	TGTGCCAGCAGTTTCTCTAGCGGGAGTTACGAGCAGTACTTC	CASSFSSGSYEQYF
many	-	TRBV7-2	TRBJ1-5	TGTGCCAGCAGCTTAGGAGACAAAAATCAGCCCCAGCATTTT	CASSLGDKNQPQHF
-	-	TRBV20-1	TRBJ2-1	TGCAGTGCTAGAGAGGACAATGAGCAGTTCTTC	CSAREDNEQFF
many	TRBD1	TRBV4-3	TRBJ1-3	TGCGCCAGCAGCCCAGACAGGGGCGTATCTGGAAACACCATATATTTT	CASSPDRGVSGNTIYF
-	TRBD1	TRBV7-9	TRBJ2-7	TGTGCCAGCAGCCGAGGCGGACAGGGAGACTACGAGCAGTACTTC	CASSRGGQGDYEQYF
many	-	TRBV6-5	TRBJ2-1	TGTGCCAGCAGGCAGCGGACTTTCAATGAGCAGTTCTTC	CASRQRTFNEQFF
-	-	TRBV24-1	TRBJ2-3	TGTGCCACCAGTGATAGTGTCTTAGGCGCAGATACGCAGTATTTT	CATSDSVLGADTQYF
many	TRBD1	TRBV7-7	TRBJ2-5	TGTGCTAGCAGCCGGGACAGGGGGAATCGGGAGACCCAGTACTTC	CASSRDRGNRETQYF
many	-	TRBV4-1	TRBJ1-2	TGCGCCAGCAGCCAAGATGGCACCTATGGCTACACCTTC	CASSQDGTYGYTF
-	-	TRBV20-1	TRBJ2-7	TGCAGTGCTAGAGATCGGAGTAAAGGCTCCTACGAGCAGTACTTC	CSARDRSKGSYEQYF
once	-	TRBV7-9	TRBJ1-4	TGTGCCAGCAAAGGGGAAAAACTGTTTTTT	CASKGEKLFF
-	-	TRBV7-9	TRBJ1-6	TGTGCCAGCAGCTTGGAAGGGTGGTCACCCCTCCACTTT	CASSLEGWSPLHF
-	TRBD2	TRBV24-1	TRBJ2-7	TGTGCCACCAGTGACCCGACTAGCGGATTTTACGAGCAGTACTTC	CATSDPTSGFYEQYF
many	-	TRBV20-1	TRBJ1-2	TGCAGTGCCCTGGACTCCTTAAACTATGGCTACACCTTC	CSALDSLNYGYTF
-	-	TRBV25-1	TRBJ1-6	TGTGCCAGCAGTGAATTAGGGATCAATTCACCCCTCCACTTT	CASSELGINSPLHF
many	-	TRBV4-1	TRBJ1-2	TGCGCCAGCAGCCAAACCCGGGACAAGGGCCCGAATGGCTACACCTTC	CASSQTRDKGPNGYTF
many	-	TRBV2	TRBJ2-6	TGTGCCAGCACTATTGACAGAGTCCGCCCTGGGGCCAACGTCCTGACTTTC	CASTIDRVRPGANVLTF
-	TRBD2	TRBV12-3/TRBV12-4	TRBJ2-2	TGTGCCAGCAGTTTAGGGGGACTAGCGGGAGGAACCGGGGAGCTGTTTTTT	CASSLGGLAGGTGELFF
once	-	TRBV19	TRBJ1-5	TGTGCCAGTAGTATGATGACAGGCGTAAATCAGCCCCAGCATTTT	CASSMMTGVNQPQHF
many	TRBD1	TRBV9	TRBJ2-2	TGTGCCAGCAGCAGTACCGGGACAGGGTACACCGGGGAGCTGTTTTTT	CASSSTGTGYTGELFF
once	-	TRBV15	TRBJ2-7	TGTGCCACCAGCAGAGATCAGGTTCTCCACGAGCAGTACTTC	CATSRDQVLHEQYF
many	TRBD2	TRBV11-2	TRBJ2-7	TGTGCCAGCAGCTTTGGACCGGGACTAGCGAACGAGCAGTACTTC	CASSFGPGLANEQYF
many	-	TRBV7-8	TRBJ1-3	TGTGCCAGCAGCTTGGGACCCGGGACGAACATGTGGAACACCATATATTTT	CASSLGPGTNMWNTIYF
-	-	TRBV10-1	TRBJ1-5	TGCGCCAGCAGTGAAGAACAGATAAGCAATCAGCCCCAGCATTTT	CASSEEQISNQPQHF
-	-	TRBV15	TRBJ1-3	TGTGCCACCAGCTCATCCCGGGGGGCTGGAAACACCATATATTTT	CATSSSRGAGNTIYF
-	TRBD1	TRBV7-9	TRBJ2-7	TGTGCCAGCAACCCCGGGACAGTTGACGAGCAGTACTTC	CASNPGTVDEQYF
many	-	TRBV20-1	TRBJ1-5	TGCAGTGCTAAATACGAGGGGTGGGGGCAGCCCCAGCATTTT	CSAKYEGWGQPQHF
many	TRBD2	TRBV6-5	TRBJ2-7	TGTGCCAGCAGTTACGGCGGACTAGCCGGCTACGAGCAGTACTTC	CASSYGGLAGYEQYF